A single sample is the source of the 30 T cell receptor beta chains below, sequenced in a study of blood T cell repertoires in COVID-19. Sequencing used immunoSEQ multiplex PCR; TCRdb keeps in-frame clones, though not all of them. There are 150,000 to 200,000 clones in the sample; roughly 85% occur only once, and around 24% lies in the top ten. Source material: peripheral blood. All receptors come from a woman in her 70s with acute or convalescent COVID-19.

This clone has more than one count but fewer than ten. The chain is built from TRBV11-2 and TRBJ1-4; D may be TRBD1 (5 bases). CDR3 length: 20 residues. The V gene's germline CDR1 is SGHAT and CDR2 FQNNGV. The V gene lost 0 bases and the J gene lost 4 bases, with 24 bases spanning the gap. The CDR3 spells CASSLDLLGQENRGNEKLFF. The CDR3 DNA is TGTGCCAGCAGCTTAGATCTCTTAGGACAAGAGAATCGTGGTAATGAAAAACTGTTTTTT. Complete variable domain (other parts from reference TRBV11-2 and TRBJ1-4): EAGVAQSPRYKIIEKRQSVAFWCNPISGHATLYWYQQILGQGPKLLIQFQNNGVVDDSQLPKDRFSAERLKGVDSTLKIQPAKLEDSAVYLCASSLDLLGQENRGNEKLFFGSGTQLSVL.

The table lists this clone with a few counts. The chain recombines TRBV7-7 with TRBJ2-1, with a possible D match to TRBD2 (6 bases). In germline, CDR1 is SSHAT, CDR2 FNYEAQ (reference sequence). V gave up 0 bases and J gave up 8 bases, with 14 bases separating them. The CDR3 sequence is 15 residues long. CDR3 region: CASSLASGDGDEQFF. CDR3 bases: TGTGCCAGCAGCTTAGCGTCGGGGGACGGGGATGAGCAGTTCTTC.

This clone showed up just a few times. CDR3 sequence (DNA): TGCGCCAGCAGCCAAGTACAGACGGACTACGAGCAGTACTTC. Translated, it gives CASSQVQTDYEQYF. The rearrangement joins TRBV4-1 to TRBJ2-7; no reliable D call. The germline gives CDR1 MGHRA, CDR2 YSYEKL. The CDR3 sequence is 14 residues long. V dropped 1 base and J dropped 3 bases, with 10 bases sitting between them.

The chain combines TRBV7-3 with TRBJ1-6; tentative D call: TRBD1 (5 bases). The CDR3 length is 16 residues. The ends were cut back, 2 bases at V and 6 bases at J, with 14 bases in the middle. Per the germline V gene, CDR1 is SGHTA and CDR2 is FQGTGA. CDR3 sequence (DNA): TGTGCCAGCAGCTTACGGGGGAATTCGATTAATTCACCCCTCCACTTT. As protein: CASSLRGNSINSPLHF. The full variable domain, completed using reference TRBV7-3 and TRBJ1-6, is GAGVSQTPSNKVTEKGKYVELRCDPISGHTALYWYRQSLGQGPEFLIYFQGTGAADDSGLPNDRFFAVRPEGSVSTLKIQRTERGDSAVYLCASSLRGNSINSPLHFGNGTRLTVT.

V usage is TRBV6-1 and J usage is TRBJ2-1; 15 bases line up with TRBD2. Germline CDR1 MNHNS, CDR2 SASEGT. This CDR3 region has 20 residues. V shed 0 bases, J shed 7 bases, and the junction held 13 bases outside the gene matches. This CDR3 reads CASSEALPRRTSGGDNEQFF. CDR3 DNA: TGTGCCAGCAGTGAAGCGCTTCCCCGAAGGACTAGCGGGGGGGATAATGAGCAGTTCTTC.

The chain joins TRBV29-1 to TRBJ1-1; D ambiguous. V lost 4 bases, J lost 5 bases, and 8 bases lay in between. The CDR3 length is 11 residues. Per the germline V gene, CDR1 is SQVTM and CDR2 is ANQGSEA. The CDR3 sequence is CSVGESTEAFF. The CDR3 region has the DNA TGCAGCGTTGGAGAGAGTACTGAAGCTTTCTTT.

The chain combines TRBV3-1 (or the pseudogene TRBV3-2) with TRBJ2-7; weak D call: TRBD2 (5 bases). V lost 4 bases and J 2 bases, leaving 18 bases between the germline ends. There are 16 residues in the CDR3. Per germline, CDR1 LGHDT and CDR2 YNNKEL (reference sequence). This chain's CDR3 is CASSPVVGSVTYEQYF. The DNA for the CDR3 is TGTGCCAGCAGCCCAGTAGTGGGTAGCGTAACCTACGAGCAGTACTTC.

The CDR3 coding sequence is TGTGCCAGCAGTTCGAGAGGACAGGGGGCGGATGAGCAGTTCTTC. This translates into CASSSRGQGADEQFF. This sequence joins TRBV6-6 and TRBJ2-1, with 11 bases matching TRBD1. Germline CDR1 MNHNY, CDR2 SVGAGI (reference sequence). With V trimmed by 4 bases and J by 8 bases, 7 bases remained unmatched. The CDR3 is 15 residues long.

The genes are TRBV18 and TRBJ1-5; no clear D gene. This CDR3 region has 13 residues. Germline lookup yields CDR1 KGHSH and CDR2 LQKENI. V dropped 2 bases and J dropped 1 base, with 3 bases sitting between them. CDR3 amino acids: CASSPESNQPQHF. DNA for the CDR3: TGTGCCAGCTCACCAGAGAGCAATCAGCCCCAGCATTTT.

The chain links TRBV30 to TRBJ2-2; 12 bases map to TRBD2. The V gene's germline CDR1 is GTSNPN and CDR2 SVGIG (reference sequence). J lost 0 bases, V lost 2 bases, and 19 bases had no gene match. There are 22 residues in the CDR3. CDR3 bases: TGTGCCTGGAGTCCTTTATTACCGACTAGCGGGAGTTCCGAGTCGAACACCGGGGAGCTGTTTTTT. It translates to CAWSPLLPTSGSSESNTGELFF.

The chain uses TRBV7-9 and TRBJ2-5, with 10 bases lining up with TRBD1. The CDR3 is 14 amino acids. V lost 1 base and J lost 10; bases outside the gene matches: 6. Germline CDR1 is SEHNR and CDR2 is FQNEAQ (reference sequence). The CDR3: CASSLGGTGAIQYF. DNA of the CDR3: TGTGCCAGCAGCTTAGGGGGGACAGGGGCAATCCAGTACTTC.

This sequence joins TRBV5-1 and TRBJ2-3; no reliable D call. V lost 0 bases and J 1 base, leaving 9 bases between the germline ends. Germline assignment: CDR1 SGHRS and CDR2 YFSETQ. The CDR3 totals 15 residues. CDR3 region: CASSLDGDGTDTQYF. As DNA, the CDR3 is TGCGCCAGCAGCTTGGATGGAGACGGCACAGATACGCAGTATTTT.

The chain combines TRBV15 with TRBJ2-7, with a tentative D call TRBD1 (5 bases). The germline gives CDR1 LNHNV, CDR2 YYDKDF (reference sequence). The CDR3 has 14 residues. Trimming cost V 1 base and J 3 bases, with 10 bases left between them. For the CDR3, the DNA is TGTGCCACCAGCAGAGGGGCAGGGTACTACGAGCAGTACTTC. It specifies CATSRGAGYYEQYF.

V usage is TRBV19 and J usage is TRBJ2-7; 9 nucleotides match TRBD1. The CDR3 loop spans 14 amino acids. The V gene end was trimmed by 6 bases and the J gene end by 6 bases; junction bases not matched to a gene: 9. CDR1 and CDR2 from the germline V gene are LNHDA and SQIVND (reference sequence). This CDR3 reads CASSDNRGLGEQYF. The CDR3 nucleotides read TGTGCCAGTAGCGACAACAGGGGGCTGGGCGAGCAGTACTTC.

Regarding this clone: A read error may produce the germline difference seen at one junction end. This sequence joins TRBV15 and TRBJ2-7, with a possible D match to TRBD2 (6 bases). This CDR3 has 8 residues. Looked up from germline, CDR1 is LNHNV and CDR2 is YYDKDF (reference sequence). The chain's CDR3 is CATRDSDF. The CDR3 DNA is TGTGCCACCCGGGACTCCGACTTC.

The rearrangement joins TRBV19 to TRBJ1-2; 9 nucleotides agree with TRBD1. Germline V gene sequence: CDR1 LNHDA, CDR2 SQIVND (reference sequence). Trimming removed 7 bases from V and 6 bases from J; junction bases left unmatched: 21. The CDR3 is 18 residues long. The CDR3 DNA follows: TGTGCCAGTACCCCCAGGCCGGGACAGGGAAGGGGCGTCGATGGCTACACCTTC. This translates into CASTPRPGQGRGVDGYTF.

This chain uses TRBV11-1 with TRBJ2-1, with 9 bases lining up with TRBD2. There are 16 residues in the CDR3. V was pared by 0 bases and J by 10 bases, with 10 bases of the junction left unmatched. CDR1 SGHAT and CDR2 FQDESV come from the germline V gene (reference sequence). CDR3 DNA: TGTGCCAGCAGCTTAGCGGTGGTAGCGGGAGCCGACGAGCAGTTCTTC. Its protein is CASSLAVVAGADEQFF.

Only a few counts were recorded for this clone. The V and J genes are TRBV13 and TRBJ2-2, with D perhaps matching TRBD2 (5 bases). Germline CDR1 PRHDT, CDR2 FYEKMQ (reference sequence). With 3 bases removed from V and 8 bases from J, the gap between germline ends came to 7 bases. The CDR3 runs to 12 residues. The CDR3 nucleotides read TGTGCCAGCAGCTTGGGAGCTGGGGAGCTGTTTTTT. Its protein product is CASSLGAGELFF.

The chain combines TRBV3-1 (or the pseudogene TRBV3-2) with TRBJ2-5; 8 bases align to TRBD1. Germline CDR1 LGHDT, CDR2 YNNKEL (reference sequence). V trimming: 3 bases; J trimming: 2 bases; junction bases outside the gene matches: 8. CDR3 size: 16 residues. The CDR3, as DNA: TGTGCCAGCAGCCATCACCCGGGGACAGGACAAGAGACCCAGTACTTC. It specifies CASSHHPGTGQETQYF.

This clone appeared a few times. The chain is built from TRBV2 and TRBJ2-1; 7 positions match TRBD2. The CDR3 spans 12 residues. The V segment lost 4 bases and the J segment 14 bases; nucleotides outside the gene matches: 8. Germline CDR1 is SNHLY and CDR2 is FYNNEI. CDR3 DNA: TGTGCCAGCAGTGCCGGGGGGATCCGTGAGTTCTTC. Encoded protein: CASSAGGIREFF.

CDR3 sequence: CAWTLRDRGNEKLFF. The DNA of the CDR3 is TGTGCCTGGACTCTTCGGGACAGGGGAAATGAAAAACTGTTTTTT. The rearrangement uses TRBV30 and TRBJ1-4, with 10 bases aligning to TRBD1. This CDR3 is built from 15 residues. Germline-derived CDR1 and CDR2 are GTSNPN and SVGIG (reference sequence). V trimming: 4 bases; J trimming: 5 bases; junction bases outside the gene matches: 7. The full variable domain, in which reference TRBV30 and TRBJ1-4 provide the parts outside the CDR3, is SQTIHQWPATLVQPVGSPLSLECTVEGTSNPNLYWYRQAAGRGLQLLFYSVGIGQISSEVPQNLSASRPQDRQFILSSKKLLLSDSGFYLCAWTLRDRGNEKLFFGSGTQLSVL.

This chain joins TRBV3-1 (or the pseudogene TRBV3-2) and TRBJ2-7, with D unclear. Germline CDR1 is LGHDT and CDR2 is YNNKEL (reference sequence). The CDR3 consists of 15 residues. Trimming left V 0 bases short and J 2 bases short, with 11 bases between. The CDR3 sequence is CASSQDTAAPYEQYF. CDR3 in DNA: TGTGCCAGCAGCCAAGATACGGCAGCGCCCTACGAGCAGTACTTC.

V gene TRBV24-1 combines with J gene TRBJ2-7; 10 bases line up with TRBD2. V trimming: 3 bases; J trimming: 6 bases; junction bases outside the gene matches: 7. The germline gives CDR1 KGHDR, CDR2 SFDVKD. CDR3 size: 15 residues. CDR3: CATSDPAAGGGEQYF. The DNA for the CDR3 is TGTGCCACCAGTGATCCAGCAGCGGGAGGGGGCGAGCAGTACTTC.

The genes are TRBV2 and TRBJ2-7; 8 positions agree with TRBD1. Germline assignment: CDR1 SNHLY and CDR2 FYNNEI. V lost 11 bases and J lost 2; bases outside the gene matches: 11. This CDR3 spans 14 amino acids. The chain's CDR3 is CASGTGGLTYEQYF. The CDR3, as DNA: TGTGCCTCCGGGACAGGAGGCCTTACCTACGAGCAGTACTTC.

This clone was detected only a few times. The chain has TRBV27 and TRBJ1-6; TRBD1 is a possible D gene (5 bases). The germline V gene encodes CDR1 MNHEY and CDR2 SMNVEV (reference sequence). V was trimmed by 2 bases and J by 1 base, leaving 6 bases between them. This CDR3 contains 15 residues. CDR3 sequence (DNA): TGTGCCAGCAGTTTACGGGGGTCCTATAATTCACCCCTCCACTTT. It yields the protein CASSLRGSYNSPLHF.

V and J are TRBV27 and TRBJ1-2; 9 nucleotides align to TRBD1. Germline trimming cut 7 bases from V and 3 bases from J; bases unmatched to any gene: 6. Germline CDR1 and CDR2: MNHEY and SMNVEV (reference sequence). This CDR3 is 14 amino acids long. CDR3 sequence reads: CASKLQGADYGYTF. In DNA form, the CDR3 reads TGTGCCAGCAAACTACAGGGGGCCGACTATGGCTACACCTTC.

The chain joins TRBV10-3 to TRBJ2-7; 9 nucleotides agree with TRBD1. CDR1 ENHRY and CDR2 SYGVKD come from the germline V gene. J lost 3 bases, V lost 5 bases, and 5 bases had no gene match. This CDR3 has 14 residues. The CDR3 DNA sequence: TGTGCCATCAGTCTACAGGGACAGGGCTACGAGCAGTACTTC. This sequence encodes CAISLQGQGYEQYF.

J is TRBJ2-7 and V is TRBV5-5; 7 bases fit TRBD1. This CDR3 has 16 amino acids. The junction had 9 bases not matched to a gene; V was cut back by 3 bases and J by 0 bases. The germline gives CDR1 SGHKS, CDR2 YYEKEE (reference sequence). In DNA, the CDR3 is TGTGCCAGCAGCTGGGGGCGAGGGGGCAGCTCCTACGAGCAGTACTTC. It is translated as CASSWGRGGSSYEQYF.

The CDR3 loop reads CASSLTGTSGSRGRETQYF. The CDR3 nucleotides are TGTGCCAGCTCACTGACCGGGACTAGCGGGAGTCGGGGTAGAGAGACCCAGTACTTC. J is TRBJ2-5 and V is TRBV18; 14 bases match TRBD2. The V gene's germline CDR1 is KGHSH and CDR2 LQKENI. After removal of 4 bases from V and 4 bases from J, the junction contained 14 bases not matched to a gene. This CDR3 is 19 amino acids long.

This CDR3 is CATSRDRQGGNQPQHF. The CDR3 region has the DNA TGTGCCACCAGCAGAGATAGGCAGGGCGGCAATCAGCCCCAGCATTTT. This rearrangement joins TRBV15 to TRBJ1-5; D may be TRBD1 (5 bases). The CDR3 contains 16 residues. Germline V CDR1 and CDR2: LNHNV, YYDKDF (reference sequence). Between the trimmed V and J ends, which lost 0 bases and 2 bases, there was a span of 11 bases.